These 25 T cell receptor beta chains were all obtained from the same sample, sequenced in a study of technical replicates of blood from a few donors. Only in-frame clones appear in the TCRdb table, and some are missing; sequencing was by immunoSEQ multiplex PCR. The sample holds about 76,000 clones, about 96% seen once. The sample comprised T cells isolated from PBMCs. The origin of the receptors is a human donor in good health.

The chain combines TRBV25-1 with TRBJ1-2; possible D gene TRBD1, 5 bases. The CDR3 runs to 13 residues. From germline, CDR1 is MGHDK and CDR2 SYGVNS. V was shortened by 6 bases and J by 4 bases, with 12 bases between the two germline ends. The CDR3 sequence: CASRATVVYGYTF. CDR3 nucleotides: TGTGCCAGCAGAGCGACAGTCGTCTATGGCTACACCTTC.

V is TRBV28 and J is TRBJ1-2; possibly TRBD1 for D (6 bases). Germline V CDR1 and CDR2: MDHEN, SYDVKM. V was trimmed by 2 bases and J by 4 bases, leaving 8 bases between them. The CDR3 covers 13 residues. CDR3 loop: CASSLRGGYGYTF. In nucleotides, the CDR3 is TGTGCCAGCAGTTTAAGAGGGGGCTATGGCTACACCTTC.

V is TRBV21-1 and J is TRBJ2-3; the table's D call TRBD2 went unverified against the DNA. TRBV21-1 is a known pseudogene. This CDR3 has 22 amino acids. The DNA of the CDR3 is TGTGCCAGCAGCATCTATCCGGTGGGACTAGCGGGGCCTTATATCCCCACAGATACGCAGTATTTT. This translates into CASSIYPVGLAGPYIPTDTQYF.

The chain recombines TRBV5-8 with TRBJ2-7; 11 bases are a match to TRBD1. Germline CDR1 SGHTS, CDR2 YDEGEE. After removal of 3 bases from V and 6 bases from J, the junction contained 11 bases not matched to a gene. The CDR3 contains 16 residues. As DNA, the CDR3 is TGTGCCAGCAGCTCCGGGACAGGGGGGTTTTTTGGCGAGCAGTACTTC. Amino acid sequence: CASSSGTGGFFGEQYF.

This rearrangement joins TRBV18 to TRBJ2-7; the match to TRBD1 covers 7 bases. CDR1 and CDR2 (germline): KGHSH, LQKENI. V shed 2 bases and J 5 bases; nucleotides not matched to a gene: 6. The CDR3 is 14 residues long. In nucleotides, the CDR3 is TGTGCCAGCTCACCAGCGACAGGGACCCACGAGCAGTACTTC. Translated: CASSPATGTHEQYF.

The CDR3 loop is CASSLDLAGEQFF. Here the CDR3 DNA reads TGTGCCAGCAGCTTAGATTTGGCGGGCGAGCAGTTCTTC. The J gene is TRBJ2-1, the V gene TRBV11-2, with D possibly TRBD2 on 5 matching bases. The CDR3 contains 13 residues. Trimming removed 0 bases from V and 10 bases from J, with 10 bases in between. CDR1 and CDR2 (germline): SGHAT, FQNNGV.

The rearrangement uses TRBV27 and TRBJ2-7; TRBD2 might be the D (5 bases). CDR1 is MNHEY and CDR2 is SMNVEV in the germline V gene (reference sequence). V was clipped by 4 bases and J by 0 bases, with 10 bases between them. This CDR3 has 14 amino acids. CDR3 sequence reads: CASSSLGGSYEQYF. CDR3 in DNA: TGTGCCAGCAGTTCATTAGGAGGCTCCTACGAGCAGTACTTC.

The chain has TRBV28 and TRBJ2-7; tentative D call: TRBD2 (7 bases). V was shortened by 6 bases and J by 4 bases, with 16 bases between the two germline ends. The CDR3 is 14 residues long. Per the germline V gene, CDR1 is MDHEN and CDR2 is SYDVKM. The CDR3 nucleotides read TGTGCCAGCAGCAACGCGGGGGCTGGATACGAGCAGTACTTC. Translation gives CASSNAGAGYEQYF.

V and J are TRBV7-9 and TRBJ2-3, with TRBD1 as a possible D gene (5 bases). Trimming took 4 bases from V and 7 from J, leaving 9 bases between them. Germline lookup yields CDR1 SEHNR and CDR2 FQNEAQ (reference sequence). The CDR3 sequence is 12 residues long. CDR3 amino acids: CASSSDIYTQYF. The CDR3 coding sequence is TGTGCCAGCAGCTCGGACATTTATACGCAGTATTTT.

V usage is TRBV6-5 and J usage is TRBJ1-2, with D perhaps TRBD1 (5 bases). V was cut by 7 bases and J by 8 bases, with 17 bases left in between. Germline V lookup: CDR1 MNHEY, CDR2 SVGAGI. CDR3 length equals 13 residues. In nucleotides, the CDR3 is TGTGCCAGCACCGTGGGGCAGGCCAACGGCTACACCTTC. Residues: CASTVGQANGYTF.

V gene TRBV2 combines with J gene TRBJ1-6; no firm D call. Germline CDR1 SNHLY, CDR2 FYNNEI. V was trimmed by 5 bases and J by 4 bases, leaving 9 bases between them. This CDR3 region has 14 residues. CDR3 loop: CASSYRKYNSPLHF. The CDR3 DNA reads TGTGCCAGCAGTTATAGAAAGTATAATTCACCCCTCCACTTT.

The chain uses TRBV4-2 and TRBJ1-2; TRBD1 is a possible D gene (6 bases). V gave up 0 bases and J gave up 4 bases, with 9 bases separating them. Germline V gene sequence: CDR1 LGHNA, CDR2 YNFKEQ. This CDR3 spans 14 amino acids. This CDR3 reads CASSQDKGGYGYTF. The CDR3 DNA reads TGTGCCAGCAGCCAAGATAAAGGGGGCTATGGCTACACCTTC.

This chain joins TRBV5-6 and TRBJ2-5; 7 nucleotides match TRBD1. This CDR3 contains 12 residues. With V trimmed by 4 bases and J by 7 bases, 4 bases remained unmatched. Germline loops: CDR1 SGHDT, CDR2 YYEEEE. The CDR3 loop reads CASSGPGGTQYF. In DNA form, the CDR3 reads TGTGCCAGCAGCGGACCAGGGGGGACCCAGTACTTC.

The chain combines TRBV11-3 with TRBJ2-7; maybe TRBD2 (6 bases). The CDR3 loop spans 15 amino acids. CDR1 is SGHNT and CDR2 is YENEEA in the germline V gene. V was shortened by 5 bases and J by 6 bases, with 20 bases between the two germline ends. CDR3 nucleotides: TGTGCCAGCAGCCCCGGACGGGGGATTTCGGGCGAGCAGTACTTC. This translates into CASSPGRGISGEQYF.

This clone is a singleton in its sample. V gene TRBV4-2 combines with J gene TRBJ2-1, with D perhaps matching TRBD1 (6 bases). The CDR3 totals 15 residues. The V and J ends lost 2 bases and 4 bases respectively, with 12 bases between them. Looked up from germline, CDR1 is LGHNA and CDR2 is YNFKEQ. The CDR3 DNA reads TGTGCCAGCAGCCAACGGGACAAGGATTACAATGAGCAGTTCTTC. Amino acids: CASSQRDKDYNEQFF.

V gene TRBV2 combines with J gene TRBJ1-2; no reliable D call. Trimming took off 7 bases at V and 2 bases at J, with 8 bases between the two ends. CDR3 size: 12 residues. CDR1 is SNHLY and CDR2 is FYNNEI in the germline V gene. The DNA for the CDR3 is TGTGCCAGCAAGGGAGGGAACTATGGCTACACCTTC. Translation: CASKGGNYGYTF.

The V call is TRBV4-1, the J call TRBJ2-7, with TRBD2 matching over 9 bases. The V gene end was trimmed by 2 bases and the J gene end by 1 base; junction bases not matched to a gene: 9. CDR3 size: 17 residues. Germline loops: CDR1 MGHRA, CDR2 YSYEKL. CDR3 bases: TGCGCCAGCAGCCAAATAAGACTAGCGGTATCGTCCTACGAGCAGTACTTC. It yields the protein CASSQIRLAVSSYEQYF.

The chain carries TRBV7-9 and TRBJ1-2, with a possible D match to TRBD1 (5 bases). The germline gives CDR1 SEHNR, CDR2 FQNEAQ (reference sequence). This CDR3 contains 13 residues. V lost 1 base, J lost 7 bases, and 10 bases lay in between. CDR3 in DNA: TGTGCCAGCAGCTTAGGGGGCGGCTCTGGCTACACCTTC. Amino acid sequence: CASSLGGGSGYTF. Combining the CDR3 with reference TRBV7-9 and TRBJ1-2 gives the whole variable domain DTGVSQNPRHKITKRGQNVTFRCDPISEHNRLYWYRQTLGQGPEFLTYFQNEAQLEKSRLLSDRFSAERPKGSFSTLEIQRTEQGDSAMYLCASSLGGGSGYTFGSGTRLTVV.

The gene calls are TRBV6-1 and TRBJ2-7; TRBD2 is a possible D gene (6 bases). The CDR3 has 12 residues. The germline CDR1 and CDR2 sequences are MNHNS and SASEGT. Deletions cut 8 bases from V and 3 bases from J, with 11 bases between. CDR3 DNA sequence: TGTGCCAGCTCAATCGGGGGCTACGAGCAGTACTTC. Protein: CASSIGGYEQYF.

The gene calls are TRBV5-1 and TRBJ2-5; perhaps TRBD2 as D (6 bases). This CDR3 is built from 14 residues. Germline V CDR1 and CDR2: SGHRS, YFSETQ. Trimming cost V 2 bases and J 10 bases, with 18 bases left between them. The CDR3 here is CASSLAGTPGNQYF. CDR3 DNA: TGCGCCAGCAGCTTAGCAGGGACTCCCGGTAACCAGTACTTC.

The chain has TRBV6-6 and TRBJ2-7; 9 nucleotides match TRBD1. Germline CDR1 is MNHNY and CDR2 is SVGAGI (reference sequence). CDR3 length: 12 amino acids. Trimming at V came to 8 bases and at J to 7 bases, leaving 6 bases not matched to a gene. The CDR3 spells CASATGGSEQYF. For the CDR3, the DNA is TGTGCCAGCGCGACAGGGGGGAGTGAGCAGTACTTC.

Here the CDR3 reads CASSEPAGDTDTQYF. CDR3 sequence (DNA): TGTGCCAGCAGTGAGCCAGCGGGAGATACAGATACGCAGTATTTT. This rearrangement joins TRBV6-1 to TRBJ2-3; the match to TRBD2 covers 8 bases. The V segment lost 3 bases and the J segment 3 bases; nucleotides outside the gene matches: 5. Germline V gene lookup returns CDR1 MNHNS and CDR2 SASEGT. CDR3 size: 15 residues.

The V call is TRBV28, the J call TRBJ1-5; D ambiguous. The CDR3 sequence is 15 residues long. The germline gives CDR1 MDHEN, CDR2 SYDVKM. The V end was cut by 3 bases, the J end by 1 base, with 10 bases between. For the CDR3, the DNA is TGTGCCAGCAGTTTCCCGACGGGAAGCAATCAGCCCCAGCATTTT. Translated, it gives CASSFPTGSNQPQHF.

The chain is built from TRBV5-4 and TRBJ2-2; 8 bases match TRBD1. CDR1 and CDR2 from the germline V gene are SGHNT and YYREEE (reference sequence). The V and J ends lost 1 base and 5 bases, in that order; junction bases with no gene match: 1. CDR3 length: 14 amino acids. The CDR3 loop is CASSLTGGTGELFF. CDR3 in DNA: TGTGCCAGCAGCTTGACAGGGGGGACCGGGGAGCTGTTTTTT. Supplemented by reference TRBV5-4 and TRBJ2-2, the full variable domain reads ETGVTQSPTHLIKTRGQQVTLRCSSQSGHNTVSWYQQALGQGPQFIFQYYREEENGRGNFPPRFSGLQFPNYSSELNVNALELDDSALYLCASSLTGGTGELFFGEGSRLTVL.

This chain connects TRBV19 to TRBJ2-1; 10 bases align to TRBD2. Germline CDR1 reads LNHDA; CDR2 reads SQIVND (reference sequence). The CDR3 runs to 15 residues. The V segment lost 3 bases and the J segment 8 bases; nucleotides outside the gene matches: 7. CDR3 sequence reads: CASSMTSGGAYEQFF. The CDR3 nucleotides are TGTGCCAGTAGTATGACCAGCGGGGGGGCCTATGAGCAGTTCTTC. The full variable domain, completed using reference TRBV19 and TRBJ2-1, is DGGITQSPKYLFRKEGQNVTLSCEQNLNHDAMYWYRQDPGQGLRLIYYSQIVNDFQKGDIAEGYSVSREKKESFPLTVTSAQKNPTAFYLCASSMTSGGAYEQFFGPGTRLTVL.